The sequence of this T cell receptor beta chain was determined in a study of blood T cells in healthy people across ages (dated by TCRdb to the mid-2010s). Study-wide context: In model experiments, template switching captured about one uniquely barcoded TCR beta cDNA molecule for every two T cells. The study analyzed two additional independent replicas of 1 million unique cDNA reads from the same blood draw for two donors, one aged 18 to 29 and one aged 80 or older. Age-related changes in TCR beta repertoire diversity were measured in the study by deep sequencing normalized with unique cDNA molecular identifiers. To avoid experimental bias, donors of different ages were randomly spread across the sequencing lanes. Four age groups were formed from the donors: young (average roughly 15 years), middle-aged (less than 40), aged (roughly 59) and long-lived (approximately 80). The investigation overall reported the following: Compared with the aged group, the long-lived group had more naive CD4+ T cells, fewer expanded clones and increased TCR diversity, a pattern suggesting age selection. As age increased, observed TCR beta diversity per million T cells dropped in a roughly linear way, and a significant reduction was already evident by age 40. Since profiling was done on bulk unsorted PBMCs, naive and antigen-experienced compartments could not be conclusively compared. Total diversity estimates from one million sequenced T cells were considered lower bounds and underestimates. Observed TCR beta diversity correlated strongly with the percentage of naive T cells measured by flow cytometry. Because donor CMV infection status was unknown, age-related changes in expanded clonotypes were potentially confounded.

The library came from 5' RACE. These reads were obtained on an Illumina HiSeq 2500. A second PCR of roughly 7 to 11 cycles was performed with a sample-barcoded 5' primer and a J-beta primer mix. A template-switch 5' adaptor carrying 12 random nucleotides introduced a unique molecular identifier onto each TCR beta cDNA molecule. Each sample yielded at least 2.5 million CDR3-containing paired-end reads. The Mint cDNA synthesis kit, primed by a TRBC-specific oligonucleotide, was used to synthesize first-strand cDNA from all RNA. After uracil-DNA glycosylase treatment, a first 18-cycle PCR used universal primers M1SS and BC2_uni_R on all cDNA. Under the source paper's analysis protocol: For normalization, 1 million high-quality reads, each with a distinct molecular identifier, were randomly selected from each sample. Instead of being binned into consensus sequences, reads that shared molecular identifiers were thrown out. MiTCR, with a Q25 quality threshold and the strictest error-elimination algorithm, was used for CDR3 identification, clonotype clustering and error correction. A nonparametric unseen species model with Euler transformation was used to estimate a lower bound on total TCR beta diversity. Clones were called with MiXCR by TCRdb after fastp trimmed the public reads at Q25, and only in-frame beta chains were retained. Each entry is one CDR3 protein sequence, shown with its most common DNA and genes. TCRdb, rather than the study authors, made the V and J calls. This sample lists roughly 730,000 distinct CDR3 sequences; roughly three fifths were detected once. The ten largest account for roughly 24% of the sample.

The trim is 1 base for V and 2 bases for J, with a gap of 9 bases between the germline ends. Spanning cysteine to phenylalanine, the CDR3 consists of 16 amino acids. The read is trimmed to its CDR3 DNA, 48 bases read in frame from base 1. CDR1 and CDR2, per the germline V gene, are SGHTA and FQGTGA. Only a few counts were recorded for this clonotype. There is no known antigen for this receptor. It has no much larger one-base neighbor in the sample; base qualities were not kept. The donors were 40 or so Caucasian individuals from Russia, aged 6 to 90 years, who were systemically healthy. Approximately 9 milliliters of peripheral blood were collected from each donor into EDTA-treated Vacutainer tubes. Ficoll-Paque density-gradient centrifugation was used to isolate PBMCs, with at least 6 million obtained per sample. Total RNA, at least 6 micrograms per sample, was extracted from PBMCs with Trizol reagent. For every donor, flow cytometry on a PBMC aliquot measured the percentage of naive CD45RAhigh/CD27high T cells.

The sequencing sample was made of blood. This TCR came from a man aged 40-49 years in good health. This sequence uses TRBV7-3 and TRBJ2-6; possibly the D gene is TRBD2, per 6 matching bases. The CDR3 region: CASSLMGGTGANVLTF. The nucleotide sequence reads TGTGCCAGCAGCTTAATGGGCGGGACTGGGGCCAACGTCCTGACTTTC.